This T cell receptor (beta chain) was captured in a study of OX40 agonist ivuxolimab in advanced cancers. Study-level background: A partial response was reached by three patients: one with hepatocellular carcinoma and two with cutaneous melanoma.

V was clipped by 6 bases and J by 2 bases; unmatched bases: 8. The CDR3 has 16 amino acids. Germline CDR1 MGHDK, CDR2 SYGVNS. Produced via immunoSEQ multiplex PCR; TCRdb's table is partial and in-frame only. The table records about 82,000 clones, 86% of them present only once. The receptor was isolated from an adult with an advanced solid tumor such as melanoma, head and neck, liver or kidney cancer. The V and J genes are TRBV25-1 and TRBJ2-2, with 8 bases that match TRBD1. The input for sequencing was CD4+ or CD8+ T cells sorted from blood, taken in a trial of the OX40 agonist ivuxolimab. The CDR3, as DNA: TGTGCCAGCAGAAAGGCGGGACAGGTCAACACCGGGGAGCTGTTTTTT. The encoded protein is CASRKAGQVNTGELFF.